This T cell receptor (beta chain) came from a study of shared clonotypes between healthy human individuals. Findings and limits, study-wide: Clonotypes shared by all four donors outscored non-shared clonotypes in generation probability. Incomplete sequencing of sorted subsets was indicated by rarefaction despite large depth. A small donor pool kept down the genetic and exposure-history diversity that was represented.

In the naive CD8 group, cells lacked CD45RO and were positively selected for CCR7, so terminally differentiated effector memory CD45RA+ cells were left out. Roughly 200 ng DNA, tens of thousands of T cell genomes, went into each sorted-subset replicate PCR. Profiling relied on immunoSEQ multiplex PCR, and the TCRdb table lists in-frame clones only, not all of them. The sample has about 2 million clones, 85% to 95% seen once. The ends lost 0 bases at V and 2 bases at J; junction bases unmatched: 7. The CDR3 extends over 17 amino acids. CDR1 and CDR2 (germline): SGDLS, YYNGEE. Concerning this clone: Its specificity is not known.

The chain links TRBV9 to TRBJ2-1, with TRBD2 matching over 8 bases. The TCR comes from a man between 18 and 29 years old in good health. The sequencing input was naive CD8+ T cells sorted from blood. The CDR3 DNA is TGTGCCAGCAGCGTAGAGGGAGCGGGAGTAACCTACAATGAGCAGTTCTTC. It encodes CASSVEGAGVTYNEQFF.